The text below deals with one TCR beta chain. The record originates from a study of blood T cell repertoires in COVID-19. Turning to the study itself: Whether acute or convalescent, the COVID-19 samples came from the United States, Italy and Spain. T cells, B-cell-depleted T cells, or PBMCs provided the cDNA or gDNA that served as material.

In the original workflow: The authors estimated nucleated cell counts from reference gene primer amplification. The data were produced by immunoSEQ multiplex PCR, yet TCRdb's version contains in-frame clones alone and is incomplete. The V and J calls and clone size are taken from that table; D and trimming were inferred from the DNA. The sample has just over 80,000 clones; 65% to 90% are singletons. Germline V CDR1 and CDR2: ENHRY, SYGVKD. With 9 bases removed from V and 1 base from J, the gap between germline ends came to 12 bases. CDR3 length equals 13 residues. The source of this sequence is an elderly man with acute or convalescent COVID-19. Sequenced sample: peripheral blood. The V call is TRBV10-3, the J call TRBJ1-1, with a weak D call TRBD1 (5 bases). CDR3 sequence (DNA): TGTGCCATGAAAGCCGGGGGGAACACTGAAGCTTTCTTT. Amino acids: CAMKAGGNTEAFF.